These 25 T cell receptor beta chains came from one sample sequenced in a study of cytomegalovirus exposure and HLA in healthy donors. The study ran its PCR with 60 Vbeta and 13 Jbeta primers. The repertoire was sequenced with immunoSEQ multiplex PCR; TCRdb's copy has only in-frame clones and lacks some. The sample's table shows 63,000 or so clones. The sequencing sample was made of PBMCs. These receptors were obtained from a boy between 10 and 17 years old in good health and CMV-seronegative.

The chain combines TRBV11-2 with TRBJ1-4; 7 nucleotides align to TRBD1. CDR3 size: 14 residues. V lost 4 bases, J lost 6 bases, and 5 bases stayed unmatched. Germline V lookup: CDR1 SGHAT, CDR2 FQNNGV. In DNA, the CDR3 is TGTGCCAGCAGCTCAACAGGGGCGTATGAAAAACTGTTTTTT. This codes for CASSSTGAYEKLFF.

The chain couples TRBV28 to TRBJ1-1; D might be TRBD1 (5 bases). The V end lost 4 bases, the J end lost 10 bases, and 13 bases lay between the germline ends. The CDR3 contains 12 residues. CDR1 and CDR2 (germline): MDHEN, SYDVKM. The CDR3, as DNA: TGTGCCAGCAGTTCCACAGGAAGGGTAGCTTTCTTT. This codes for CASSSTGRVAFF. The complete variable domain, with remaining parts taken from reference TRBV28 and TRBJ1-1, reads DVKVTQSSRYLVKRTGEKVFLECVQDMDHENMFWYRQDPGLGLRLIYFSYDVKMKEKGDIPEGYSVSREKKERFSLILESASTNQTSMYLCASSSTGRVAFFGQGTRLTVV.

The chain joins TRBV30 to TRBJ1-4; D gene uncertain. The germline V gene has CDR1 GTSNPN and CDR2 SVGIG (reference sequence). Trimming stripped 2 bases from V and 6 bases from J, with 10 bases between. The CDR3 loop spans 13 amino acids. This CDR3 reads CAWSSQAHEKLFF. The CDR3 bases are TGTGCCTGGAGTTCTCAGGCCCATGAAAAACTGTTTTTT.

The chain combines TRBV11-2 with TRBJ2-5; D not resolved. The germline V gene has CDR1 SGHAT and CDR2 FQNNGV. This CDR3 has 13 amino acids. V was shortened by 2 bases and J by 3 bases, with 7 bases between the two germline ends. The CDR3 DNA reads TGTGCCAGCAGCTTATCTAGAAAAGAGACCCAGTACTTC. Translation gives CASSLSRKETQYF.

The CDR3 sequence is CAWSRGQETQYF. Here the CDR3 DNA reads TGTGCCTGGAGTAGGGGACAAGAGACCCAGTACTTC. V and J are TRBV30 and TRBJ2-5; the D gene is possibly TRBD1 (5 bases). Germline assignment: CDR1 GTSNPN and CDR2 SVGIG (reference sequence). CDR3 length: 12 residues. Between the trimmed V and J ends, which lost 2 bases and 2 bases, there was a span of 6 bases.

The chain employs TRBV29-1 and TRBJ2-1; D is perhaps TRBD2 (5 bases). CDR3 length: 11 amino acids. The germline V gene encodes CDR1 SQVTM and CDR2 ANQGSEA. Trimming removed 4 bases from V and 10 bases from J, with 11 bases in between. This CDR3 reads CSVARRPEQFF. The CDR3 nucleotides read TGCAGCGTTGCTAGGAGGCCAGAGCAGTTCTTC.

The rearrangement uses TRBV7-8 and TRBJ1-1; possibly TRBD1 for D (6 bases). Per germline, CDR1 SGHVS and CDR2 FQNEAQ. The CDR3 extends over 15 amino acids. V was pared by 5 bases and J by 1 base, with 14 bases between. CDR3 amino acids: CASSTRTAENTEAFF. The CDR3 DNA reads TGTGCCAGCAGCACTCGGACAGCCGAGAACACTGAAGCTTTCTTT.

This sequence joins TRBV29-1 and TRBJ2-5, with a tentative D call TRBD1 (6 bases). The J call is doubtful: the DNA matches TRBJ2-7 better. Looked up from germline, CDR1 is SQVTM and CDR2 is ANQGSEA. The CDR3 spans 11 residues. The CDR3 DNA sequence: TGCAGCTACGGGACACCACACGAGCAGTACTTC. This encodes CSYGTPHEQYF.

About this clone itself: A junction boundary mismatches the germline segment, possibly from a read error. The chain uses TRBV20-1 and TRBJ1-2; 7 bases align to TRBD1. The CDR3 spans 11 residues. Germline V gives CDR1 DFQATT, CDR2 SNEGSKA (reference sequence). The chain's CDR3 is CSAWDSLSLCF. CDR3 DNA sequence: TGCAGTGCCTGGGACAGCCTTTCCCTTTGCTTC.

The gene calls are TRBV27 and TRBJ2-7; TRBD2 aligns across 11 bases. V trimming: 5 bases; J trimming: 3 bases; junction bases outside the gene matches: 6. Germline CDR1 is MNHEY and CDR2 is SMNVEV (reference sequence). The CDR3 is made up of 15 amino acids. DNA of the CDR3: TGTGCCAGCAGTCTCAGAACTAGCGGGGGCTACGAGCAGTACTTC. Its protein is CASSLRTSGGYEQYF.

The CDR3: CASSLDGRQETQYF. The CDR3 DNA is TGTGCCAGCAGCTTAGATGGCAGACAAGAGACCCAGTACTTC. V is TRBV7-2 and J is TRBJ2-5; unclear D gene. The CDR3 is made up of 14 amino acids. Trimming stripped 1 base from V and 2 bases from J, with 8 bases between. Germline CDR1 reads SGHTA; CDR2 reads FQGNSA.

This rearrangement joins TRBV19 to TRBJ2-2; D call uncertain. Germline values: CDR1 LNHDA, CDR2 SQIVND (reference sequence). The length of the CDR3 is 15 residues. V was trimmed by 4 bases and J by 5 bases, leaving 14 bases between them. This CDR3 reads CASSTHDTLTGELFF. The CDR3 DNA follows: TGTGCCAGTAGTACCCACGACACCCTGACCGGGGAGCTGTTTTTT.

The CDR3 DNA reads TGCGCCAGCAGCTTGGGTGCCGGGTTCATCATCTACGAGCAGTACTTC. It is translated as CASSLGAGFIIYEQYF. The genes are TRBV5-1 and TRBJ2-7, with D uncertain. CDR3 length equals 16 residues. The V end lost 0 bases, the J end lost 3 bases, and 16 bases lay between the germline ends. CDR1 and CDR2 (germline): SGHRS, YFSETQ.

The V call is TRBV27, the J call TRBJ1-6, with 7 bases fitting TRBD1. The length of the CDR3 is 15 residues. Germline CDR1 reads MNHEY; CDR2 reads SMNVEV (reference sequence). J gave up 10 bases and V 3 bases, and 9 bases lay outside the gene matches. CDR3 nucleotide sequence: TGTGCCAGCAGTTTCGACGACAGGGTTAGCTCACCCCTCCACTTT. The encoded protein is CASSFDDRVSSPLHF.

The chain's CDR3 is CASSPGQSYEQYF. The CDR3 DNA reads TGCGCCAGCAGTCCAGGACAGTCCTACGAGCAGTACTTC. This chain links TRBV10-1 with TRBJ2-7; a weak D match, TRBD1 (6 bases). Germline-derived CDR1 and CDR2 are WNHNN and SYGVQD (reference sequence). V was shortened by 5 bases and J by 1 base, with 9 bases between the two germline ends. This CDR3 spans 13 amino acids.

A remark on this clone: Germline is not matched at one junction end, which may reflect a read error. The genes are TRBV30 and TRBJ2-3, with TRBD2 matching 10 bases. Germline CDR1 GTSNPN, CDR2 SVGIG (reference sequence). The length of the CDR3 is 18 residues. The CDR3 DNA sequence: TGTGCCCGGAGTCGCCCAGCGGGAGGGCCTGGGGTCGCAGATACGCAGTATTTT. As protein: CARSRPAGGPGVADTQYF.

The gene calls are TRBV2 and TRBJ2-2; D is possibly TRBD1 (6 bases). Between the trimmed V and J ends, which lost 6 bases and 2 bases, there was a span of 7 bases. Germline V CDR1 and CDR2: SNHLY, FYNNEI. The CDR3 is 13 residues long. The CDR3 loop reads CASRGTNTGELFF. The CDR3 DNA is TGTGCCAGCAGGGGGACAAACACCGGGGAGCTGTTTTTT.

This CDR3 reads CASSQGQGTDTQYF. The CDR3 DNA sequence: TGTGCCAGCAGCCAAGGACAGGGCACAGATACGCAGTATTTT. This rearrangement joins TRBV7-3 to TRBJ2-3; 7 bases line up with TRBD1. The CDR3 extends over 14 amino acids. The trim removed 5 bases at V and 1 base at J, leaving 3 bases unmatched. Germline-derived CDR1 and CDR2 are SGHTA and FQGTGA. Together with reference TRBV7-3 and TRBJ2-3, the CDR3 gives the full variable domain: GAGVSQTPSNKVTEKGKYVELRCDPISGHTALYWYRQSLGQGPEFLIYFQGTGAADDSGLPNDRFFAVRPEGSVSTLKIQRTERGDSAVYLCASSQGQGTDTQYFGPGTRLTVL.

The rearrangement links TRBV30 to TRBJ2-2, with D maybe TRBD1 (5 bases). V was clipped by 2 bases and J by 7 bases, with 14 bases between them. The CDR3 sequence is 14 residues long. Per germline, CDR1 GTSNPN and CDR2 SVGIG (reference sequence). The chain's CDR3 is CAWSNRQLVGELFF. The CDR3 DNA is TGTGCCTGGAGTAACCGACAGTTAGTCGGGGAGCTGTTTTTT.

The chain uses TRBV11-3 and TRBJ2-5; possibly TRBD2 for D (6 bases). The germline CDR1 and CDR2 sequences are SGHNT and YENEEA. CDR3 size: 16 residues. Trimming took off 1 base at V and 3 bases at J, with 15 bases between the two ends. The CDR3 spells CASSLARGRREETQYF. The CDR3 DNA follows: TGTGCCAGCAGCTTAGCGAGGGGTCGGAGGGAAGAGACCCAGTACTTC.

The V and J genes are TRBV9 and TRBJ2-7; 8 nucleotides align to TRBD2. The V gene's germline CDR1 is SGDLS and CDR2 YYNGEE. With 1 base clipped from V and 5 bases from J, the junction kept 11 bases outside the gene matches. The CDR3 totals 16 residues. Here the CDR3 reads CASSVFGGAGVDEQYF. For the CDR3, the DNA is TGTGCCAGCAGCGTATTCGGCGGAGCGGGAGTCGACGAGCAGTACTTC.

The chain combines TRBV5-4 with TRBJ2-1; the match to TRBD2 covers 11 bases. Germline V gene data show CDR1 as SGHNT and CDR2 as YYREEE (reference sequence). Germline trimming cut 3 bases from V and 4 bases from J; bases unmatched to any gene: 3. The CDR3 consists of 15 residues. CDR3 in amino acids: CASSSGTSGYNEQFF. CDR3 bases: TGTGCCAGCAGCTCCGGGACTAGCGGATACAATGAGCAGTTCTTC.

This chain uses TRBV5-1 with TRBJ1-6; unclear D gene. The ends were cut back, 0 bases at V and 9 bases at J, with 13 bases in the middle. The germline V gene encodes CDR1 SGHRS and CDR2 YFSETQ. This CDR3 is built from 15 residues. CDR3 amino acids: CASSLATERASPLHF. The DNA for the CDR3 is TGCGCCAGCAGCTTGGCGACTGAGAGGGCTTCACCCCTCCACTTT.

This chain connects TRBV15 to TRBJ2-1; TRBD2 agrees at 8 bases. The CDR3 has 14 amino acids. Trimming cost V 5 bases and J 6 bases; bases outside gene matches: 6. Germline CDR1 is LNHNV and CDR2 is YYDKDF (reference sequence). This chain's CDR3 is CATSAGTRANEQFF. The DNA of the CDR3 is TGTGCCACCAGCGCCGGGACTAGGGCCAATGAGCAGTTCTTC.

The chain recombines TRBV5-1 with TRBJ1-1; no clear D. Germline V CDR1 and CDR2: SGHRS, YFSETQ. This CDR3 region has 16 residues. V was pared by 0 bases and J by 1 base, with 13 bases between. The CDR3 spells CASSLEWRNENTEAFF. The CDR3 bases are TGCGCCAGCAGCTTGGAGTGGCGGAATGAGAACACTGAAGCTTTCTTT. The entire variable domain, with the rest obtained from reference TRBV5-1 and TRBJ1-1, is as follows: KAGVTQTPRYLIKTRGQQVTLSCSPISGHRSVSWYQQTPGQGLQFLFEYFSETQRNKGNFPGRFSGRQFSNSRSEMNVSTLELGDSALYLCASSLEWRNENTEAFFGQGTRLTVV.